This section outlines one TCR beta chain sequence together with its context. Authors' methods: Between about 23,224 and 750,000 TCRs appeared in each sample, and the median stood at about 100,000. Each CDR3 protein gets one entry after TCRdb re-called the RACE reads with MiXCR. The V and J calls shown here were made by TCRdb, not taken from the authors' results. The table records about 28,000 distinct CDR3 sequences, nearly 7.5% of them present only once. Described time point: healthy volunteer bleed at 2 weeks. The starting material, unfractionated whole blood, was used for total RNA extraction. In germline, CDR1 is DFQATT, CDR2 SNEGSKA (reference sequence). The length of the CDR3 is 14 residues. The germline V and J ends were trimmed by 5 bases and 2 bases, with 14 bases remaining between them. The sample originates from a study of human T cells and chemical hapten exposure.

The sequence came from a human donor in good health. Some clones in this sample may be carry-over from other donors' samples. The sample consisted of whole blood. This chain joins TRBV20-1 and TRBJ2-3, with D possibly being TRBD1 (6 bases). CDR3 residues: CSALPGHITDTQYF. In DNA form, the CDR3 reads TGCAGTGCTCTTCCGGGACACATCACAGATACGCAGTATTTT.